The source of this TCR beta chain is a study of blood T cell repertoires in COVID-19. Overall study context: COVID-19 samples from acute and convalescent phases originated in the United States, Italy and Spain.

In the source study's methods: By means of reference gene primer amplification, nucleated cell counts were estimated. Assay used: immunoSEQ multiplex PCR; TCRdb lists only in-frame clones, some missing. For V, J and clone size, that table is used; D and trimming come from the DNA. The sample holds around 250,000 clones, 70% to 85% seen once. Trimming cost V 1 base and J 2 bases; bases outside gene matches: 11. Germline CDR1 LGHDT, CDR2 YNNKEL (reference sequence). CDR3 length: 18 amino acids. Sequencing was performed on peripheral blood. The rearrangement uses TRBV3-1 (or the pseudogene TRBV3-2) and TRBJ1-5; TRBD1 matches 7 bases. This receptor was obtained from a woman aged 80 or older with acute or convalescent COVID-19. This CDR3 is CASSQGPGTATCNQPQHF. The CDR3 DNA reads TGTGCCAGCAGCCAAGGTCCCGGGACAGCGACTTGCAATCAGCCCCAGCATTTT.